A selection of T cell receptor beta chains follows, all from one sample in a study of OX40 agonist ivuxolimab in advanced cancers. Generated by immunoSEQ multiplex PCR, the TCRdb table keeps only in-frame clones and is missing some. The sample lists tens of thousands of clones, around 90% seen once, with about 1.3% in the top ten. The sample was CD4+ or CD8+ T cells sorted from blood, taken in a trial of the OX40 agonist ivuxolimab. The receptors come from an adult with an advanced solid tumor such as melanoma, head and neck, liver or kidney cancer. CDR3s include the opening cysteine and the closing phenylalanine or tryptophan. A D gene is named only where the DNA matches it firmly. Some rows have no size entry. The others give once, few or many, or a class for an expanded clone.

j_call clone_size d_call v_call cdr3_aa cdr3_nt
TRBJ1-2 . . TRBV27 CASSLDGNYGYTF TGTGCCAGCAGTTTGGACGGAAACTATGGCTACACCTTC
TRBJ1-5 few . TRBV4-3 CASSQGQGLSQPQHF TGCGCCAGCAGCCAAGGTCAGGGACTTAGCCAGCCCCAGCATTTT
TRBJ1-1 . TRBD1 TRBV7-2 CASSLATGGITEAFF TGTGCCAGCAGCTTAGCGACAGGGGGAATCACTGAAGCTTTCTTT
TRBJ2-1 . . TRBV6-6 CAITGSYNEQFF TGTGCCATTACCGGGTCCTACAATGAGCAGTTCTTC
TRBJ1-1 . . TRBV7-6 CASSLAENTEAFF TGTGCCAGCAGCTTAGCGGAGAACACTGAAGCTTTCTTT
TRBJ1-1 few . TRBV25-1 CASSEYTEAFF TGTGCCAGCAGTGAATACACTGAAGCTTTCTTT
TRBJ1-2 . TRBD1 TRBV6-6 CASSLRTGGHGYTF TGTGCCAGCAGCCTCCGGACAGGGGGCCATGGCTACACCTTC
TRBJ2-6 . . TRBV15 CATSSRLSGANVLTF TGTGCCACCAGCAGCCGTTTGAGTGGGGCCAACGTCCTGACTTTC
TRBJ2-1 once . TRBV2 CASGLRNEQFF TGTGCCAGCGGATTGAGGAATGAGCAGTTCTTC
TRBJ2-3 once . TRBV6-5 CASSYQTGTHTDTQYF TGTGCCAGCAGTTACCAAACAGGGACGCACACAGATACGCAGTATTTT
TRBJ1-6 . . TRBV12-1 CASSPPQGRFVSPLHF TGTGCCAGCAGCCCGCCACAGGGGAGGTTCGTCTCACCCCTCCACTTT
TRBJ2-2 . TRBD2 TRBV7-9 CASSYRLAGVSFETGELFF TGTGCCAGCAGCTACAGACTAGCGGGAGTTTCATTTGAGACCGGGGAGCTGTTTTTT
TRBJ1-2 . . TRBV6-5 CASSMNRVSLGGYTF TGTGCCAGCAGTATGAACAGGGTCTCTTTAGGTGGCTACACCTTC
TRBJ1-2 once . TRBV18 CASSPQGIDYGYTF TGTGCCAGCTCACCGCAGGGTATCGACTATGGCTACACCTTC
TRBJ2-6 once . TRBV14 CASSQVEDSSGANVLTF TGTGCCAGCAGCCAAGTAGAAGACTCATCTGGGGCCAACGTCCTGACTTTC
TRBJ2-1 . TRBD2 TRBV27 CASSAWTSGVNEQFF TGTGCCAGCAGTGCCTGGACTAGCGGGGTTAATGAGCAGTTCTTC
TRBJ1-4 . . TRBV27 CASSLGMGQVNEKLFF TGTGCCAGCAGTCTGGGTATGGGACAAGTTAATGAAAAACTGTTTTTT
TRBJ2-7 once TRBD2 TRBV6-5 CASTLTSGSLEQYF TGTGCCAGCACCTTGACTAGCGGGAGCCTCGAGCAGTACTTC
TRBJ1-5 . . TRBV5-1 CASRRGTDSNQPQHF TGCGCCAGCAGACGGGGGACGGATAGCAATCAGCCCCAGCATTTT
TRBJ2-7 . . TRBV10-1 CAVNSGDEQYF TGCGCCGTAAACTCAGGTGACGAGCAGTACTTC
TRBJ2-7 . . TRBV5-1 CASSIDYYEQYF TGCGCCAGCAGTATTGACTACTACGAGCAGTACTTC
TRBJ2-5 . . TRBV11-3 CASSLEPGTQYF TGTGCCAGCAGCTTAGAACCAGGGACCCAGTACTTC
TRBJ1-1 . TRBD1 TRBV28 CASRAGTGYTEAFF TGTGCCAGCAGGGCCGGGACAGGGTACACTGAAGCTTTCTTT
TRBJ2-7 . TRBD1 TRBV25-1 CASSAGQGRYEQYF TGTGCCAGCAGTGCCGGACAGGGGCGGTACGAGCAGTACTTC
TRBJ1-1 . . TRBV29-1 CSVEAGLLTEAFF TGCAGCGTTGAGGCGGGACTCCTCACTGAAGCTTTCTTT
TRBJ1-5 few TRBD1 TRBV9 CASSVGTGNQPQHF TGTGCCAGCAGCGTGGGGACAGGAAATCAGCCCCAGCATTTT
TRBJ1-2 . TRBD1 TRBV5-1 CASRISPGQGLNGYTF TGCGCCAGCAGAATATCTCCGGGACAGGGTCTTAATGGCTACACCTTC
TRBJ2-3 . TRBD2 TRBV11-1 CASTPRLAGVADTQYF TGTGCCAGCACCCCCCGACTAGCGGGGGTAGCAGATACGCAGTATTTT
TRBJ2-7 . . TRBV7-9 CASSLADGARTSYEQYF TGTGCCAGCAGCTTAGCGGACGGGGCACGAACTTCCTACGAGCAGTACTTC
TRBJ2-7 . . TRBV7-2 CASSLSKETGQYF TGTGCCAGCAGCTTGTCGAAAGAAACTGGGCAGTACTTC
TRBJ1-2 . . TRBV28 CASSLFRGRGYTF TGTGCCAGCAGTTTATTTCGGGGGCGAGGCTACACCTTC
TRBJ2-3 few . TRBV28 CASRRTGGGTDTQYF TGTGCCAGCAGGAGGACAGGCGGGGGCACAGATACGCAGTATTTT
TRBJ2-7 . TRBD1 TRBV6-6 CASSRGTDEQYF TGTGCCAGCAGCCGAGGGACAGACGAGCAGTACTTC
TRBJ1-1 . . TRBV6-5 CASGGKQFTEAFF TGTGCCAGCGGAGGGAAACAGTTTACTGAAGCTTTCTTT
TRBJ2-1 . TRBD2 TRBV11-2 CASNLWGSGSSYNEQFF TGTGCCAGCAACTTATGGGGGAGCGGGAGCTCCTACAATGAGCAGTTCTTC